A selection of T cell receptor beta chains follows, all from one sample in a study of blood T cell repertoires in COVID-19. TCRdb keeps only in-frame clones here, not all; method: immunoSEQ multiplex PCR. The repertoire includes approximately 97,000 clones, roughly 81% of them detected once, and more than 9% sits in the top ten. Material for sequencing was peripheral blood. The receptor source for this set is a man aged 40-55 years with active or convalescent COVID-19. Both conserved end residues are part of each CDR3. Each record gives: D gene, V gene, J gene, clone size, CDR3 DNA, CDR3 protein. D genes are given only for firm matches. Expanded clones are given a class, and other clones once, few, many or no size at all.

TRBD2,TRBV24-1,TRBJ2-1,.,TGTGCCACCGGATCCGCGGGGGGGCGTAGCAATGAGCAGTTCTTC,CATGSAGGRSNEQFF
.,TRBV21-1,TRBJ2-7,.,TGTGCCAGCAGCAAGGGACACGGTTCCTACGAGCAGTACTTC,CASSKGHGSYEQYF
.,TRBV19,TRBJ1-5,.,TGTGCCAGTAGTATCCCCCCCCAGGCCCAGCATTTT,CASSIPPQAQHF
.,TRBV6-5,TRBJ2-7,.,TGTGCCAGCAGTCAATCATACGAGCAGTACTTC,CASSQSYEQYF
.,TRBV19,TRBJ1-3,.,TGTGCCAGTAGCACTCAGGGGAAGGGAAACACCATATATTTT,CASSTQGKGNTIYF
TRBD1,TRBV11-2,TRBJ2-4,.,TGTGCCAGCAGCTCCCTCCGGGACAGAAAAAACATTCAGTACTTC,CASSSLRDRKNIQYF
TRBD1,TRBV25-1,TRBJ1-2,once,TGTGCCAGCAGTCACTCCGGGACAGGTACCGTTGAGGGCTACACCTTC,CASSHSGTGTVEGYTF
.,TRBV14,TRBJ1-3,.,TGTGCCAGCAGCCAAGTTCGTTGGGTGGAGGGAGTTGAAAACACCATATATTTT,CASSQVRWVEGVENTIYF
TRBD1,TRBV27,TRBJ1-2,.,TGTGCCAGCAGAGGGACAGGGAGACTATATGGCTACACCTTC,CASRGTGRLYGYTF
.,TRBV29-1,TRBJ2-6,.,TGCAGCGTACACCAGGGATCTGGGGCCAACGTCCTGACTTTC,CSVHQGSGANVLTF
.,TRBV19,TRBJ1-1,.,TGTGCCAGTAGTATTCTTCTATCTCGGGAAGCTTTCTTT,CASSILLSREAFF
TRBD1,TRBV7-9,TRBJ1-1,.,TGTGCCAGCAGCTCGCGACAGGGGGCGCTGACTGAAGCTTTCTTT,CASSSRQGALTEAFF
.,TRBV19,TRBJ2-2,.,TGTGCCAGTAGTAACCAAATGACAGGAGGTACCGGGGAGCTGTTTTTT,CASSNQMTGGTGELFF
TRBD1,TRBV5-1,TRBJ1-2,.,TGCGCCAGCACCATAGGGGGCGGCTATGGCTACACCTTC,CASTIGGGYGYTF
.,TRBV30,TRBJ1-1,.,TGTGCCTGGAGTGGCTTTAACAGGGACACTGAAGCTTTCTTT,CAWSGFNRDTEAFF
TRBD1,TRBV18,TRBJ2-7,few,TGTGCCAGCACCGCGGACAGGCTGGAGCAGTACTTC,CASTADRLEQYF
.,TRBV5-1,TRBJ2-7,few,TGCGCCAGCAGCTCGGAGGCCTATCGTGAGCAGTACTTC,CASSSEAYREQYF
.,TRBV6-5,TRBJ2-2,.,TGTGCCAGCAGTTATCGGGTCCCAATCACCGGGGAGCTGTTTTTT,CASSYRVPITGELFF
.,TRBV6-5,TRBJ2-7,once,TGTGCCAGCAGTTATGGGCGGGGTAGGGAGCAGTACTTC,CASSYGRGREQYF
TRBD1,TRBV2,TRBJ2-7,.,TGTGCCAGCAGTGAAGCGCTTCTGGACAGGAGCTCCTACGAGCAGTACTTC,CASSEALLDRSSYEQYF
TRBD1,TRBV14,TRBJ2-7,.,TGTGCCAGCAGCCAGGGAGGGACAGGGATGCGCGAGCAGTACTTC,CASSQGGTGMREQYF
TRBD2,TRBV5-6,TRBJ2-5,once,TGTGCCAGCAGCTCCCAAGCGGGGGGGCCGAAGACCCAGTACTTC,CASSSQAGGPKTQYF
.,TRBV12-3/TRBV12-4,TRBJ2-1,.,TGTGCCAGCAGTTTGGAGGGGTATGAGCAGTTCTTC,CASSLEGYEQFF
.,TRBV6-6,TRBJ2-1,.,TGTGCCAGCAGTTACTCCGGGGGTTCCTACAATGAGCAGTTCTTC,CASSYSGGSYNEQFF
TRBD1,TRBV10-1,TRBJ2-7,.,TGCGCCAGCAGCCGGGACAGTCTTTACGAGCAGTACTTC,CASSRDSLYEQYF
.,TRBV7-9,TRBJ1-1,.,TGTGCCAGCAGTCCCGACACTGAAGCTTTCTTT,CASSPDTEAFF
.,TRBV5-1,TRBJ1-5,.,TGCGCCAGCGCGGACAGCCCCCGTCAGCCCCAGCATTTT,CASADSPRQPQHF
TRBD1,TRBV9,TRBJ2-2,.,TGTGCCAGCAGCGTTCGGGACAGGGCAACCACCGGGGAGCTGTTTTTT,CASSVRDRATTGELFF
.,TRBV6-1,TRBJ1-5,few,TGTGCCAGCAGTGAAAGTGTTCTATCTTCGAATTTT,CASSESVLSSNF
TRBD1,TRBV19,TRBJ1-5,.,TGTGCCAGTCACGGGACAGGCAATCAGCCCCAGCATTTT,CASHGTGNQPQHF
TRBD2,TRBV7-9,TRBJ2-1,.,TGTGCCAGCAGCCCGACTAGCGGGGTAGACAATGAGCAGTTCTTC,CASSPTSGVDNEQFF
.,TRBV7-2,TRBJ2-3,.,TGTGCCAGCAGCTTACCTAGCCCTAGCACAGATACGCAGTATTTT,CASSLPSPSTDTQYF
.,TRBV9,TRBJ1-3,.,TGTGCCAGCAGCGTAGTGGAGGCAAAGGGCTCTGGAAACACCATATATTTT,CASSVVEAKGSGNTIYF
TRBD1,TRBV7-2,TRBJ1-1,.,TGTGCCAGCAGCTTAGGACAGGGTGAGACTGAAGCTTTCTTT,CASSLGQGETEAFF
TRBD2,TRBV5-1,TRBJ2-7,.,TGCGCCAGCAGCTTGTTTTCTTCGGGGGGGCTCCAGAGCGAGCAGTACTTC,CASSLFSSGGLQSEQYF
TRBD1,TRBV2,TRBJ2-4,few,TGTGCCAGCAGTGAAGCGTCTCAGACAGGGTCCAAAAACATTCAGTACTTC,CASSEASQTGSKNIQYF